This T cell receptor (beta chain) emerged from a study of cytomegalovirus exposure and HLA in healthy donors. The PCR had 60 Vbeta and 13 Jbeta primers. Data came from immunoSEQ multiplex PCR; TCRdb stores just in-frame clones and leaves some out. The data contain about 160,000 clones, 65% to 80% of them singletons. This CDR3 has 14 residues. CDR1 and CDR2 from the germline V gene are MGHRA and YSYEKL. Trimming took 1 base from V and 3 from J, leaving 9 bases between them. The sample was PBMCs. The receptor's source is a woman between 50 and 59 years old in good health and CMV-seropositive. V and J are TRBV4-1 and TRBJ1-2; D unclear. The CDR3 protein is CASSQGGGYYGYTF. Here the CDR3 DNA reads TGCGCCAGCAGCCAAGGAGGAGGGTACTATGGCTACACCTTC.